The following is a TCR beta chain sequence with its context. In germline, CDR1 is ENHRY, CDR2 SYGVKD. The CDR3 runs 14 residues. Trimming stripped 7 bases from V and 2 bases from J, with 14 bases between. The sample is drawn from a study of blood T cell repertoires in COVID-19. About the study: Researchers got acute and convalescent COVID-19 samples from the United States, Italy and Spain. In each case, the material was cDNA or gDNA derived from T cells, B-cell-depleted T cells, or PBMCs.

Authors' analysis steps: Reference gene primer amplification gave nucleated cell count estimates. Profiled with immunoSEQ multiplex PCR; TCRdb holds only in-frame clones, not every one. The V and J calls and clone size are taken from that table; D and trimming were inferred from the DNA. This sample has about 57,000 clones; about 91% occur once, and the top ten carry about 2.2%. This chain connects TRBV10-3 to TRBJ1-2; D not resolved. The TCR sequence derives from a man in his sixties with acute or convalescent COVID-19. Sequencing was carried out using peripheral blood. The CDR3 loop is CAIKLTPPNYGYTF. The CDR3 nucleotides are TGTGCCATCAAGTTGACACCACCGAACTATGGCTACACCTTC.